A selection of T cell receptor beta chains follows, all from one sample in a study of blood T cells in healthy people across ages. Using its own MiXCR run on the 5' RACE reads, TCRdb lists one record per CDR3 protein. The data contain roughly 1,800,000 distinct CDR3 sequences, 40% to 55% of them seen just once; the ten biggest clones take up approximately 2%. Sequenced sample: blood. The receptors originated from a woman aged 35 to 49 in good health. CDR3s include the opening cysteine and the closing phenylalanine or tryptophan. The D gene is left open where the match is weak. Expanded clones are given a class, and other clones once, few, many or no size at all.

d_call: NA; v_call: TRBV6-2/TRBV6-3; j_call: TRBJ2-6; clone_size: few; cdr3_nt: TGTGCCAGCAGTTACCCCCTGGATGGGGCCAACGTCCTGACTTTC; cdr3_aa: CASSYPLDGANVLTF
d_call: NA; v_call: TRBV4-3; j_call: TRBJ2-3; clone_size: NA; cdr3_nt: TGCGCCAGCAGCCAAGGTCTAGCGAACAGGGATACGCAGTATTTT; cdr3_aa: CASSQGLANRDTQYF
d_call: NA; v_call: TRBV7-2; j_call: TRBJ2-1; clone_size: few; cdr3_nt: TGTGCCAGCAGCTCACAGCCTGGCTCCTACAATGAGCAGTTCTTC; cdr3_aa: CASSSQPGSYNEQFF
d_call: NA; v_call: TRBV7-2; j_call: TRBJ2-3; clone_size: few; cdr3_nt: TGTGCCAGCAGCGTAAATAGCCCGAGGACGGGAGATACGCAGTATTTT; cdr3_aa: CASSVNSPRTGDTQYF
d_call: NA; v_call: TRBV28; j_call: TRBJ2-1; clone_size: NA; cdr3_nt: TGTGCCAGCAGCTCCCCACCGAGGGCCTACAATGAGCAGTTCTTC; cdr3_aa: CASSSPPRAYNEQFF
d_call: TRBD2; v_call: TRBV29-1; j_call: TRBJ2-1; clone_size: NA; cdr3_nt: TGCAGCGTCGCAATAGCGGGGGGGAGCTCCTACAATGAGCAGTTCTTC; cdr3_aa: CSVAIAGGSSYNEQFF
d_call: NA; v_call: TRBV11-2; j_call: TRBJ2-1; clone_size: NA; cdr3_nt: TGTGCCAGCAGCCCTCCGGGACTTTTCTACAATGAGCAGTTCTTC; cdr3_aa: CASSPPGLFYNEQFF
d_call: TRBD1; v_call: TRBV19; j_call: TRBJ2-5; clone_size: NA; cdr3_nt: TGTGCCAGTAGTTCGACTCAGGGGGAAAAGACCCAGTACTTC; cdr3_aa: CASSSTQGEKTQYF
d_call: TRBD1; v_call: TRBV28; j_call: TRBJ2-7; clone_size: NA; cdr3_nt: TGTGCCAGCAGCGCCCCGGGACAGAGACCTTCCTACGAGCAGTACTTC; cdr3_aa: CASSAPGQRPSYEQYF
d_call: NA; v_call: TRBV4-3; j_call: TRBJ1-2; clone_size: NA; cdr3_nt: TGCGCCAGCAGCCAAGATCAGGGAAGGGGTTACTATGGCTACACCTTC; cdr3_aa: CASSQDQGRGYYGYTF
d_call: TRBD1; v_call: TRBV20-1; j_call: TRBJ1-1; clone_size: few; cdr3_nt: TGCAGTGCCATACGCGGGACAGGGGGTCGGGTCGACCGAGCTTTCTTT; cdr3_aa: CSAIRGTGGRVDRAFF
d_call: NA; v_call: TRBV6-1; j_call: TRBJ2-7; clone_size: NA; cdr3_nt: TGTGCCAGCAGTGAACCCCGTAAAGGCGCCTACGAGCAGTACTTC; cdr3_aa: CASSEPRKGAYEQYF
d_call: NA; v_call: TRBV18; j_call: TRBJ1-2; clone_size: NA; cdr3_nt: TGTGCCAGCTCAAACGGGAGGGATGCTGGCTACACCTTC; cdr3_aa: CASSNGRDAGYTF
d_call: NA; v_call: TRBV20-1; j_call: TRBJ2-1; clone_size: few; cdr3_nt: TGCAGTGCGACCTATTACAATGAGCAGTTCTTC; cdr3_aa: CSATYYNEQFF
d_call: NA; v_call: TRBV28; j_call: TRBJ2-7; clone_size: NA; cdr3_nt: TGTGCCAGCAGCAATCAGTACTACGAGCAGTACTTC; cdr3_aa: CASSNQYYEQYF
d_call: TRBD2; v_call: TRBV15; j_call: TRBJ2-1; clone_size: few; cdr3_nt: TGTGCCACCAGCAGAGATCTTGGGCTAGCGGGGAATGAGCAGTTCTTC; cdr3_aa: CATSRDLGLAGNEQFF
d_call: NA; v_call: TRBV14; j_call: TRBJ1-2; clone_size: NA; cdr3_nt: TGTGCCAGCAATCAGGGGAGCTATGGCTACACCTTC; cdr3_aa: CASNQGSYGYTF
d_call: NA; v_call: TRBV7-2; j_call: TRBJ1-2; clone_size: few; cdr3_nt: TGTGCCAGCAGCCTCCGGCTGACAGGCACCTATGGCTACACCTTC; cdr3_aa: CASSLRLTGTYGYTF
d_call: NA; v_call: TRBV6-1; j_call: TRBJ2-1; clone_size: NA; cdr3_nt: TGTGCCAGCAGTGATTCATATGAGCAGTTCTTC; cdr3_aa: CASSDSYEQFF
d_call: NA; v_call: TRBV27; j_call: TRBJ2-5; clone_size: NA; cdr3_nt: TGTGCCAGCAGTGCATACAGGGACGGGGAGACCCAGTACTTC; cdr3_aa: CASSAYRDGETQYF
d_call: TRBD2; v_call: TRBV28; j_call: TRBJ2-3; clone_size: NA; cdr3_nt: TGTGTCAGCAGCCCAGGACTAGCGGGGACTAGCACAGATACGCAGTATTTT; cdr3_aa: CVSSPGLAGTSTDTQYF
d_call: TRBD1; v_call: TRBV5-1; j_call: TRBJ1-4; clone_size: once; cdr3_nt: TGCGCCAGCAGCACAGGGGAGGGAAATGAAAAACTGTTTTTT; cdr3_aa: CASSTGEGNEKLFF
d_call: NA; v_call: TRBV3-1; j_call: TRBJ2-2; clone_size: NA; cdr3_nt: TGTGCCAGTAGCCCGGGCAGCCTGAACACCGGGGAGCTGTTTTTT; cdr3_aa: CASSPGSLNTGELFF
d_call: TRBD1; v_call: TRBV4-2; j_call: TRBJ1-6; clone_size: NA; cdr3_nt: TGTGCCAGCAGCCAAACTCGACAGGGGGCCAGTAATTCACCCCTCCACTTT; cdr3_aa: CASSQTRQGASNSPLHF
d_call: NA; v_call: TRBV7-2; j_call: TRBJ2-5; clone_size: NA; cdr3_nt: TGTGCCAGCAGCGTATTCGGCGGGCGGGAGACCCAGTACTTC; cdr3_aa: CASSVFGGRETQYF
d_call: NA; v_call: TRBV28; j_call: TRBJ2-6; clone_size: NA; cdr3_nt: TGTGCCTCACAGGACGTAGTCTCTGGGGCCAACGTCCTGACTTTC; cdr3_aa: CASQDVVSGANVLTF
d_call: NA; v_call: TRBV2; j_call: TRBJ2-1; clone_size: NA; cdr3_nt: TGTGCCAGCAGTATGGTCTCGGGTGAGCAGTTCTTC; cdr3_aa: CASSMVSGEQFF
d_call: NA; v_call: TRBV28; j_call: TRBJ2-7; clone_size: NA; cdr3_nt: TGTGCCAGCAGTTTTGGTTGGGGAGACTACGAGCAGTACTTC; cdr3_aa: CASSFGWGDYEQYF